This T cell receptor (beta chain) emerged from a study of blood T cell repertoires in COVID-19. Study-wide context: There were acute and convalescent COVID-19 samples, and they came from the United States, Italy and Spain. Nucleic acid was either cDNA or gDNA, and it came from T cells, B-cell-depleted T cells, or PBMCs.

Unmatched junction bases numbered 4, after V lost 5 bases and J lost 4 bases. The CDR3 consists of 14 residues. Germline V lookup: CDR1 SGHTA, CDR2 FQGNSA. Authors' methods: Reference gene primer amplification gave estimated nucleated cell counts. Profiling relied on immunoSEQ multiplex PCR, and the TCRdb table lists in-frame clones only, not all of them. Clonal size and the V and J genes are those of that table, whereas D and trimming came from the DNA. The table lists 200,000 to 250,000 clones, more than 75% of them singletons. The rearrangement joins TRBV7-2 to TRBJ2-2, with 7 bases lining up with TRBD1. The clonotype originates from an elderly man with acute or convalescent COVID-19. Sequenced: peripheral blood. For the CDR3, the DNA is TGTGCCAGCAGCGTGGGACAGCTCACCGGGGAGCTGTTTTTT. Protein sequence: CASSVGQLTGELFF.